The 32 T cell receptor beta chains below all came from one sample that was sequenced in a study of shared clonotypes between healthy human individuals. Data came from immunoSEQ multiplex PCR; TCRdb stores just in-frame clones and leaves some out. The sample has 520,000 or so clones; 79% are singletons. The source material was PBMCs. The receptors originated from a woman between 40 and 50 years old in good health. Some clones in this sample may be carry-over from other donors' samples.

This chain joins TRBV19 and TRBJ2-6; D not resolved. This CDR3 spans 14 amino acids. V shed 6 bases and J shed 4 bases, with 10 bases lying between them. Germline V gene sequence: CDR1 LNHDA, CDR2 SQIVND (reference sequence). CDR3 DNA: TGTGCCAGTAGCACTGCACCGGGGGCCAACGTCCTGACTTTC. This translates into CASSTAPGANVLTF.

The chain has TRBV9 and TRBJ2-7; 9 bases line up with TRBD2. This CDR3 has 15 residues. The germline V gene encodes CDR1 SGDLS and CDR2 YYNGEE. The V gene end was trimmed by 4 bases and the J gene end by 3 bases; junction bases not matched to a gene: 8. CDR3 in amino acids: CASSRGASGDYEQYF. The DNA of the CDR3 is TGTGCCAGCAGCCGGGGGGCTAGCGGGGACTACGAGCAGTACTTC.

This chain joins TRBV5-5 and TRBJ2-2, with TRBD2 matching 10 bases. CDR1 is SGHKS and CDR2 is YYEKEE in the germline V gene (reference sequence). There are 16 residues in the CDR3. The trim removed 2 bases at V and 6 bases at J, leaving 7 bases unmatched. For the CDR3, the DNA is TGTGCCAGCAGCTTTTTTAGCGGGAGGATCGCCGGGGAGCTGTTTTTT. This translates into CASSFFSGRIAGELFF.

This clone was detected many times. The chain recombines TRBV5-4 with TRBJ2-6; tentative D call: TRBD2 (7 bases). Trimming cost V 1 base and J 1 base, with 15 bases left between them. Germline assignment: CDR1 SGHNT and CDR2 YYREEE (reference sequence). This CDR3 spans 18 amino acids. As DNA, the CDR3 is TGTGCCAGCAGCTTGTTCCGGGGGGCGGAATCTGGGGCCAACGTCCTGACTTTC. Protein sequence: CASSLFRGAESGANVLTF.

J is TRBJ2-2 and V is TRBV6-1; TRBD2 matches at 10 bases. Trimming removed 7 bases from V and 4 bases from J; junction bases left unmatched: 6. The CDR3 is 15 amino acids. Germline V lookup: CDR1 MNHNS, CDR2 SASEGT. CDR3 region: CASTPLAGATGELFF. The CDR3 DNA follows: TGTGCCAGCACCCCTCTAGCGGGAGCCACCGGGGAGCTGTTTTTT.

The J gene is TRBJ1-2, the V gene TRBV28; D gene uncertain. Germline-derived CDR1 and CDR2 are MDHEN and SYDVKM. The V end was cut by 1 base, the J end by 4 bases, with 13 bases between. This CDR3 has 15 residues. CDR3 DNA: TGTGCCAGCAGTTTATTGTTAGGGAGGACCTATGGCTACACCTTC. Protein sequence: CASSLLLGRTYGYTF.

The gene calls are TRBV18 and TRBJ2-7; D possibly corresponds to TRBD2 (6 bases). Germline CDR1 reads KGHSH; CDR2 reads LQKENI. The ends were cut back, 1 base at V and 2 bases at J, with 15 bases in the middle. CDR3 length equals 16 residues. The CDR3 loop is CASSPLGSGSTYEQYF. CDR3 nucleotide sequence: TGTGCCAGCTCACCACTAGGAAGCGGGTCGACCTACGAGCAGTACTTC. Full variable domain (rest looked up from reference TRBV18 and TRBJ2-7): NAGVMQNPRHLVRRRGQEARLRCSPMKGHSHVYWYRQLPEEGLKFMVYLQKENIIDESGMPKERFSAEFPKEGPSILRIQQVVRGDSAAYFCASSPLGSGSTYEQYFGPGTRLTVT.

The chain carries TRBV7-3 and TRBJ2-3; D unresolved. Per the germline V gene, CDR1 is SGHTA and CDR2 is FQGTGA. V shed 5 bases and J shed 4 bases, with 13 bases lying between them. The CDR3 length is 14 residues. The CDR3 loop is CASSPSINADTQYF. Written as DNA, the CDR3 is TGTGCCAGCAGCCCGAGTATTAACGCAGATACGCAGTATTTT.

The rearrangement links TRBV5-5 to TRBJ1-3; D gene unclear. The CDR3 length is 13 residues. The germline V gene encodes CDR1 SGHKS and CDR2 YYEKEE (reference sequence). The V gene lost 0 bases and the J gene lost 4 bases, with 5 bases spanning the gap. The CDR3 DNA reads as TGTGCCAGCAGCTTGGGTACGGGAAACACCATATATTTT. Amino acid sequence: CASSLGTGNTIYF.

The chain uses TRBV18 and TRBJ2-5, with no clear D. V was pared by 2 bases and J by 0 bases, with 4 bases between. CDR1 and CDR2 from the germline V gene are KGHSH and LQKENI. The CDR3 is 13 amino acids. In nucleotides, the CDR3 is TGTGCCAGCTCACCAGCGAACCAAGAGACCCAGTACTTC. This encodes CASSPANQETQYF.

This rearrangement joins TRBV14 to TRBJ2-7, with D hard to call. Germline CDR1 and CDR2: SGHDN and FVKESK. Trimming left V 4 bases short and J 6 bases short, with 10 bases between. This CDR3 is 12 amino acids long. CDR3 sequence (DNA): TGTGCCAGCAGCCCCTCTCGGGTCGAGCAGTACTTC. This encodes CASSPSRVEQYF.

The chain employs TRBV2 and TRBJ2-1, with TRBD2 matching 7 bases. The CDR3 has 16 residues. J was trimmed by 2 bases and V by 4 bases; bases with no gene match: 8. CDR1 is SNHLY and CDR2 is FYNNEI in the germline V gene. DNA for the CDR3: TGTGCCAGCAGTGTACGTCTAGCGGAGACCTACAATGAGCAGTTCTTC. It is translated as CASSVRLAETYNEQFF.

The chain combines TRBV10-3 with TRBJ2-7; D may be TRBD1 or TRBD2 (5 bases each). Deletions cut 0 bases from V and 4 bases from J, with 10 bases between. Germline loops: CDR1 ENHRY, CDR2 SYGVKD. This CDR3 is 14 amino acids long. DNA of the CDR3: TGTGCCATCAGTGAGTCGAGGGACCGTTACGAGCAGTACTTC. The encoded protein is CAISESRDRYEQYF.

V usage is TRBV11-2 and J usage is TRBJ2-2; TRBD1 agrees at 7 bases. V dropped 8 bases and J dropped 4; count of bases not matched to a gene: 7. Germline assignment: CDR1 SGHAT and CDR2 FQNNGV. The CDR3 length is 14 residues. The CDR3: CASQSTGRTGELFF. The CDR3, as DNA: TGTGCCAGCCAATCGACAGGGCGCACCGGGGAGCTGTTTTTT.

J is TRBJ1-1 and V is TRBV5-1; D gene unclear. Germline CDR1 reads SGHRS; CDR2 reads YFSETQ. The V end was cut by 4 bases, the J end by 6 bases, with 13 bases between. The CDR3 has 13 residues. The CDR3 here is CASSAGRSSEAFF. DNA of the CDR3: TGCGCCAGCAGCGCTGGACGTTCGTCTGAAGCTTTCTTT.

J is TRBJ2-7 and V is TRBV9; D is unclear. Trimming pared 4 bases from V and 2 bases from J, leaving 16 bases between. Germline CDR1 SGDLS, CDR2 YYNGEE. This CDR3 region has 15 residues. Here the CDR3 reads CASSPYLGETYEQYF. DNA for the CDR3: TGTGCCAGCAGCCCCTACTTGGGTGAAACCTACGAGCAGTACTTC.

V gene TRBV7-6 combines with J gene TRBJ2-1; TRBD2 agrees at 7 bases. CDR1 is SGHVS and CDR2 is FNYEAQ in the germline V gene. This CDR3 region has 16 residues. J lost 8 bases, V lost 1 base, and 11 bases had no gene match. The CDR3 is CASSLGASGHTYEQFF. CDR3 nucleotides: TGTGCCAGCAGCTTAGGCGCTAGCGGTCACACCTATGAGCAGTTCTTC.

The J gene is TRBJ2-3, the V gene TRBV19, with 13 bases lining up with TRBD2. Germline assignment: CDR1 LNHDA and CDR2 SQIVND (reference sequence). V lost 4 bases and J lost 5; bases outside the gene matches: 6. This CDR3 comprises 16 residues. In nucleotides, the CDR3 is TGTGCCAGTAGTAACCTCGGGACTAGCGGGATAGATACGCAGTATTTT. As protein: CASSNLGTSGIDTQYF.

This clone was observed many times. V and J are TRBV5-1 and TRBJ2-1; D is undetermined. V was cut by 0 bases and J by 7 bases, with 14 bases left in between. Germline V gene lookup returns CDR1 SGHRS and CDR2 YFSETQ. This CDR3 has 15 residues. CDR3 nucleotides: TGCGCCAGCAGCTTGGCCTATGGTAGTAGGAATGAGCAGTTCTTC. This sequence encodes CASSLAYGSRNEQFF.

The gene calls are TRBV5-5 and TRBJ2-1, with D tentatively TRBD2 (6 bases). V was trimmed by 2 bases and J by 0 bases, leaving 12 bases between them. In germline, CDR1 is SGHKS, CDR2 YYEKEE (reference sequence). This CDR3 has 16 amino acids. CDR3 nucleotide sequence: TGTGCCAGCAGCTTTTCTAGCGCGAGCTCCTACAATGAGCAGTTCTTC. Encoded protein: CASSFSSASSYNEQFF.

CDR3 amino acids: CASSLARSHNEQFF. The CDR3 nucleotides read TGTGCCAGCAGCTTAGCGCGCTCTCACAATGAGCAGTTCTTC. The chain couples TRBV7-8 to TRBJ2-1; D unclear. This CDR3 is 14 amino acids long. Germline loops: CDR1 SGHVS, CDR2 FQNEAQ. V gave up 0 bases and J gave up 5 bases, with 8 bases separating them.

The chain uses TRBV14 and TRBJ1-1; D remains ambiguous. The CDR3 runs to 14 residues. Germline CDR1 and CDR2: SGHDN and FVKESK. The V end was cut by 2 bases, the J end by 7 bases, with 14 bases between. DNA of the CDR3: TGTGCCAGCAGCCAAATTCAAGGGCCTGGTGAAGCTTTCTTT. Translating it yields CASSQIQGPGEAFF.

The genes are TRBV28 and TRBJ2-3; a weak D match, TRBD1 (5 bases). The CDR3 has 15 residues. Per the germline V gene, CDR1 is MDHEN and CDR2 is SYDVKM. V was shortened by 6 bases and J by 2 bases, with 15 bases between the two germline ends. The CDR3 nucleotides read TGTGCCAGCAGGAACAACCAGGGTACCACAGATACGCAGTATTTT. Its protein product is CASRNNQGTTDTQYF.

This sequence joins TRBV18 and TRBJ1-1; 7 positions agree with TRBD1. CDR1 is KGHSH, CDR2 LQKENI, per germline. This CDR3 has 13 residues. Trimming removed 2 bases from V and 7 bases from J; junction bases left unmatched: 4. The CDR3 nucleotides are TGTGCCAGCTCACCATCCCAGGGGGATGAAGCTTTCTTT. As protein: CASSPSQGDEAFF.

The chain joins TRBV19 to TRBJ2-1, with 14 bases fitting TRBD2. The CDR3 length is 15 residues. The trim removed 10 bases at V and 1 base at J, leaving 3 bases unmatched. CDR1 and CDR2 (germline): LNHDA, SQIVND (reference sequence). The CDR3 DNA follows: TGTGCCACCGGACTAGCGGGGGGTTCCTACAATGAGCAGTTCTTC. This gives the protein CATGLAGGSYNEQFF. Full variable domain (missing parts from reference TRBV19 and TRBJ2-1): DGGITQSPKYLFRKEGQNVTLSCEQNLNHDAMYWYRQDPGQGLRLIYYSQIVNDFQKGDIAEGYSVSREKKESFPLTVTSAQKNPTAFYLCATGLAGGSYNEQFFGPGTRLTVL.

The rearrangement links TRBV7-2 to TRBJ2-2; the match to TRBD2 covers 8 bases. This CDR3 spans 16 amino acids. V lost 5 bases, J lost 1 base, and 6 bases stayed unmatched. Germline assignment: CDR1 SGHTA and CDR2 FQGNSA. This CDR3 reads CASSPPGTRNTGELFF. In DNA, the CDR3 is TGTGCCAGCAGCCCACCCGGGACTAGGAACACCGGGGAGCTGTTTTTT.

This rearrangement joins TRBV19 to TRBJ2-1, with D hard to call. This CDR3 has 15 residues. V was shortened by 1 base and J by 2 bases, with 9 bases between the two germline ends. The V gene's germline CDR1 is LNHDA and CDR2 SQIVND (reference sequence). The CDR3 here is CASSIGGIAYNEQFF. The DNA for the CDR3 is TGTGCCAGTAGTATAGGTGGGATTGCCTACAATGAGCAGTTCTTC. Filled out from reference TRBV19 and TRBJ2-1, the complete variable domain reads DGGITQSPKYLFRKEGQNVTLSCEQNLNHDAMYWYRQDPGQGLRLIYYSQIVNDFQKGDIAEGYSVSREKKESFPLTVTSAQKNPTAFYLCASSIGGIAYNEQFFGPGTRLTVL.

The rearrangement links TRBV9 to TRBJ2-7; either TRBD1 or TRBD2 may supply D (6 bases each). The germline CDR1 and CDR2 sequences are SGDLS and YYNGEE. The V end was cut by 0 bases, the J end by 5 bases, with 15 bases between. The CDR3 has 15 amino acids. CDR3 in amino acids: CASSVAWGATDEQYF. The CDR3, as DNA: TGTGCCAGCAGCGTAGCATGGGGGGCCACCGACGAGCAGTACTTC.

The gene calls are TRBV16 and TRBJ1-1; no firm D call. The CDR3 is 13 amino acids. The V gene lost 3 bases and the J gene lost 3 bases, with 8 bases spanning the gap. CDR1 KGHSY and CDR2 FQNENV come from the germline V gene. The CDR3 spells CASSQQADTEAFF. The CDR3 region has the DNA TGTGCCAGCAGCCAGCAGGCGGACACTGAAGCTTTCTTT.

This sequence joins TRBV5-5 and TRBJ1-4, with unresolved D. V was pared by 0 bases and J by 7 bases, with 4 bases between. The CDR3 covers 12 residues. Germline CDR1 SGHKS, CDR2 YYEKEE (reference sequence). The CDR3 nucleotides are TGTGCCAGCAGCTTGGCCAGTGAAAAACTGTTTTTT. Protein product: CASSLASEKLFF.

The chain uses TRBV30 and TRBJ1-2; D unresolved. CDR3 length equals 11 residues. Trimming took off 4 bases at V and 4 bases at J, with 7 bases between the two ends. Germline values: CDR1 GTSNPN, CDR2 SVGIG (reference sequence). The CDR3 sequence: CAWTGIYGYTF. CDR3 nucleotides: TGTGCCTGGACAGGCATCTATGGCTACACCTTC.

The chain is built from TRBV4-2 and TRBJ2-1; 9 bases are a match to TRBD2. Germline V CDR1 and CDR2: LGHNA, YNFKEQ. The CDR3 contains 16 residues. The V and J ends lost 0 bases and 5 bases, in that order; junction bases with no gene match: 5. The CDR3 coding sequence is TGTGCCAGCAGCCAAGATTGGCTAGCGGGACACAATGAGCAGTTCTTC. Translation gives CASSQDWLAGHNEQFF.